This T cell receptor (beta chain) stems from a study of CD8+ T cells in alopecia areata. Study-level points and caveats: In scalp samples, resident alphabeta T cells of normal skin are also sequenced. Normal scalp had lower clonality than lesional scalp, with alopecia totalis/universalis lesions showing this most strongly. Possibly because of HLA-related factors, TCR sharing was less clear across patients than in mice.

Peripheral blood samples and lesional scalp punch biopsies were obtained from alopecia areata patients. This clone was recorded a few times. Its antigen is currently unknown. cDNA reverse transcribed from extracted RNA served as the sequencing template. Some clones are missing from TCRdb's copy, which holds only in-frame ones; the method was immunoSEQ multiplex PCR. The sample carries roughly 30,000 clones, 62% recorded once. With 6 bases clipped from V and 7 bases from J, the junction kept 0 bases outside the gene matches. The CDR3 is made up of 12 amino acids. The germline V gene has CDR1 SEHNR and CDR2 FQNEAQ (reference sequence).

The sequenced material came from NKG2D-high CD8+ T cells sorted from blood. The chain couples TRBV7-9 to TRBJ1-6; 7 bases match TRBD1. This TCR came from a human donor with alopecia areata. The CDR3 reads CASRTGNSPLHF. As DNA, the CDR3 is TGTGCCAGCAGGACAGGGAATTCACCCCTCCACTTT.